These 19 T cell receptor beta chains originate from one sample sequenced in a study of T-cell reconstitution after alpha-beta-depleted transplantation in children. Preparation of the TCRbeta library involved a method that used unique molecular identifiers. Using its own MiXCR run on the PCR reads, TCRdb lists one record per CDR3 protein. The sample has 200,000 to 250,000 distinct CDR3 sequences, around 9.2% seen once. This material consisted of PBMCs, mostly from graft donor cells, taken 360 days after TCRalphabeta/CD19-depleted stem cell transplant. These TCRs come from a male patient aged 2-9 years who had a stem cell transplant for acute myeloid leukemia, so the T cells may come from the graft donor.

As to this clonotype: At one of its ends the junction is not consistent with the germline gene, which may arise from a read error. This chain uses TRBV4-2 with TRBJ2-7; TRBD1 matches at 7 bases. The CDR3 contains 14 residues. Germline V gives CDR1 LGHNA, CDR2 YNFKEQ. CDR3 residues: CASSLDRLSYERYF. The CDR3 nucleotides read TGTGCCAGCAGCCTGGACAGGTTAAGCTACGAGCGGTACTTC.

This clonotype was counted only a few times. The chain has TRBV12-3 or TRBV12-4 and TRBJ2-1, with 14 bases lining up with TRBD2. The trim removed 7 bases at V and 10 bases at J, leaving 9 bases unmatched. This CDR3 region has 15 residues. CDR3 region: CASTAGLAGENEQFF. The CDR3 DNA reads TGTGCCAGCACGGCGGGACTAGCGGGAGAGAACGAGCAGTTCTTC.

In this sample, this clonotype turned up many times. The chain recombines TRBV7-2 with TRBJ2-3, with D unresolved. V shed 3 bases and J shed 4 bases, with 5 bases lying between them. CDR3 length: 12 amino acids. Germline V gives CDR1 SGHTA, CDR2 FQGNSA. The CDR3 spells CASSLVPDTQYF. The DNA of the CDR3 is TGTGCCAGCAGCTTGGTTCCAGATACGCAGTATTTT.

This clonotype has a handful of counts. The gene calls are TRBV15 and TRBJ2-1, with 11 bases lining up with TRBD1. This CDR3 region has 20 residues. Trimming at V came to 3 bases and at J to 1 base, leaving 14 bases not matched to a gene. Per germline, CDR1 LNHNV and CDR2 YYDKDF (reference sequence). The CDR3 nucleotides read TGTGCCACCAGCAGTACCCTGAGTGGCGGGACAGGGGGGTCCTACAATGAGCAGTTCTTC. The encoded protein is CATSSTLSGGTGGSYNEQFF.

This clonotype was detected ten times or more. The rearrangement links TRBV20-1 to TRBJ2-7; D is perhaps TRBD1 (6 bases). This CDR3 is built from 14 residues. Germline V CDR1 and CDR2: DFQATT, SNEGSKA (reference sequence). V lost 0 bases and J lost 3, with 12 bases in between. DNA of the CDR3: TGCAGTGCTAGAGATCGGGGCAGGGGCTACGAGCAGTACTTC. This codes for CSARDRGRGYEQYF.

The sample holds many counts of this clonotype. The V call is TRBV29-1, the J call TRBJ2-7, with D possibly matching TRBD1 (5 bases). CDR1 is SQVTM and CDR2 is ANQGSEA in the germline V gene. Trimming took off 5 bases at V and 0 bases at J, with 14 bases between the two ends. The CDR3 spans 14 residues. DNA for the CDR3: TGCAGCGTTCAGGGTCCCCGAAGCTCCTACGAGCAGTACGTC. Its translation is CSVQGPRSSYEQYV.

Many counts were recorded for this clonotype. The chain's CDR3 is CASSQSGWGNEQFF. The CDR3 DNA follows: TGTGCCAGCAGCCAGAGTGGTTGGGGCAATGAGCAGTTCTTC. The chain combines TRBV11-2 with TRBJ2-1; no reliable D call. From germline, CDR1 is SGHAT and CDR2 FQNNGV. The CDR3 consists of 14 residues. Trimming removed 5 bases at V and 6 bases at J, with 14 bases between.

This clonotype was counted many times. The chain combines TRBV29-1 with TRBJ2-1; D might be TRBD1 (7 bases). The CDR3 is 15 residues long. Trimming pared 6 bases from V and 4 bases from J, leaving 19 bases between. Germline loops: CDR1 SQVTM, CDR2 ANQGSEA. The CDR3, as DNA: TGCAGCGTAGGCGGGACAGACCAAGGGTACAATGAGCAGTTCTTC. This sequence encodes CSVGGTDQGYNEQFF.

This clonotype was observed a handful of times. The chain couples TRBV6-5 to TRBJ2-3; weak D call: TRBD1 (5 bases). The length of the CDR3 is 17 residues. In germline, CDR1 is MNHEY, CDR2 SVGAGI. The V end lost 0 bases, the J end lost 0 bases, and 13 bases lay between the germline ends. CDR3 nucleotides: TGTGCCAGCAGTTACTCTCCCGAGACAGAAAGCACAGATACGCAGTATTTT. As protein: CASSYSPETESTDTQYF.

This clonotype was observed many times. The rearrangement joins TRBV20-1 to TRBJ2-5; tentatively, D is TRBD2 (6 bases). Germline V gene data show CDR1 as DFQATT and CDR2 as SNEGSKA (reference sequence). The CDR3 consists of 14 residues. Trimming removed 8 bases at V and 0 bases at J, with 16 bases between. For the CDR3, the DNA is TGCAGTTCGGGACTCGGTCCCTACCAAGAGACCCAGTACTTC. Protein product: CSSGLGPYQETQYF.

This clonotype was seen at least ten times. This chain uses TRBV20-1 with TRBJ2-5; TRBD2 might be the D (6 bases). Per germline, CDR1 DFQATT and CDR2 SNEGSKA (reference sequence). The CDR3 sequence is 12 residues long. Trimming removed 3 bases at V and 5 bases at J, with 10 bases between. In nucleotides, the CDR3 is TGCAGTGCTAGTCGGGAGTTGGAGACCCAGTACTTC. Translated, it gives CSASRELETQYF.

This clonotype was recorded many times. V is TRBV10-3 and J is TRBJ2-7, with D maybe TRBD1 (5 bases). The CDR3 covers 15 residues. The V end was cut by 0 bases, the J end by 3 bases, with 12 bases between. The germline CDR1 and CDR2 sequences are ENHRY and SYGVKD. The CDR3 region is CAISESSTEIYEQYF. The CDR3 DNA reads TGTGCCATCAGTGAGTCCTCGACAGAGATCTACGAGCAGTACTTC.

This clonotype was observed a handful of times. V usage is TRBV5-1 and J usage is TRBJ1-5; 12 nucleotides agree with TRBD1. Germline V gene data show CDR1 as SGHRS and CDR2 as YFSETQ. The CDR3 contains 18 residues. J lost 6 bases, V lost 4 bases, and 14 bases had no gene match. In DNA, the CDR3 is TGCGCCAGCAGCCTGGAGAGGGACAGGGGGCCCTCATTTCAGCCCCAGCATTTT. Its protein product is CASSLERDRGPSFQPQHF.

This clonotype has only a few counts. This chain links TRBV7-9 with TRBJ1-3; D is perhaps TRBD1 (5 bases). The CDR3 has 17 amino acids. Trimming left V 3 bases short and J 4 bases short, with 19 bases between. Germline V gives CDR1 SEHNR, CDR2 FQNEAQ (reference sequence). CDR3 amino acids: CASSFDGTPGTGNTIYF. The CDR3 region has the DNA TGTGCCAGCAGCTTCGACGGGACTCCGGGAACCGGAAACACCATATATTTT.

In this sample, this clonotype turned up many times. CDR3 nucleotide sequence: TGCAGTGCGCTGACAGGGGAAGGCCCAGATACGCAGTATTTT. It yields the protein CSALTGEGPDTQYF. V usage is TRBV20-1 and J usage is TRBJ2-3; the match to TRBD1 covers 8 bases. J gave up 4 bases and V 6 bases, and 9 bases lay outside the gene matches. Germline CDR1 reads DFQATT; CDR2 reads SNEGSKA (reference sequence). The CDR3 is made up of 14 amino acids.

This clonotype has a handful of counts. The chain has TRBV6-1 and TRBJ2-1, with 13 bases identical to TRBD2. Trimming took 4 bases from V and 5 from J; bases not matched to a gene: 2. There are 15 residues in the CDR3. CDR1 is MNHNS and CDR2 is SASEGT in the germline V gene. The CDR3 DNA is TGTGCCAGCAGTGGTGGGACTAGCGGGGACAATGAGCAGTTCTTC. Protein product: CASSGGTSGDNEQFF.

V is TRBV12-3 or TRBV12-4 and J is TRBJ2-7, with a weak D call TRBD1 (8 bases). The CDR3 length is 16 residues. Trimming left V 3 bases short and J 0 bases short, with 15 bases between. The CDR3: CASSLGGTGPSYEQYF. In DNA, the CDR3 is TGTGCCAGCAGTTTGGGGGGGACAGGTCCCTCCTACGAGCAGTACTTC.

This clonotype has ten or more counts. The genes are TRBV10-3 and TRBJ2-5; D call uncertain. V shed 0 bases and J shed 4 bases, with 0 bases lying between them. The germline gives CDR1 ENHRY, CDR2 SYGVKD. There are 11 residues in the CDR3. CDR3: CAISESETQYF. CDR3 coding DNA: TGTGCCATCAGTGAGTCAGAGACCCAGTACTTC.

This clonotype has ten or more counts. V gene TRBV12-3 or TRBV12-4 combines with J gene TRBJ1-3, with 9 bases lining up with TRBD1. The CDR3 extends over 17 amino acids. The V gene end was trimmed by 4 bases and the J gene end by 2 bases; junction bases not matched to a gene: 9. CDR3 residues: CASSSPRTGDAGNTIYF. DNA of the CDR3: TGTGCCAGCAGTTCCCCAAGGACAGGGGACGCTGGAAACACCATATATTTT.